This TCR beta chain was captured in a study of T cell responses to AZD1222 COVID-19 vaccine (dated by TCRdb to the early 2020s). About the study as a whole: AZD1222 recipients whose second dose came at about 4 weeks and those whose second dose came at about 12 weeks were combined into one group, since spike-specific TCR depth and breadth did not differ between the two schedules. A total of just over 230 trial participants underwent TCR sequencing, of whom approximately 210 received two doses of AZD1222 and about 26 received two doses of the MenACWY control vaccine. Trial participants were enrolled by age into 18-55, 56-69 and 70-plus year subgroups, with approximately 150, 28 and 58 TCR-sequenced participants respectively.

What the research found in general, with its limitations: Participants were mostly white British, with more females than males. The authors suggested clonal diversity may have been underestimated. Nearly half of unique spike-specific TCRs reportedly recognized epitopes outside regions mutated in the B.1.351 and B.1.1.7 variants. Because no day 14 peak-response samples were available, repertoires were characterized only after the peak T cell response. Only a handful of AZD1222 recipients were SARS-CoV-2 seropositive at baseline, limiting conclusions about previously exposed vaccinees. Vaccine-associated CD4 TCRs spanned the whole spike protein, with dominant responses in regions 160-218 and 743-854. After two AZD1222 doses, spike-specific TCR breadth and depth were significantly higher than at day 0 and than in MenACWY recipients. In the small 56-69-year group, the increase in depth fell short of significance, most likely because of low power.

Regarding this clone: It lacks a known antigen. The sample holds no much larger clone one base away, and base qualities are not on file.

The CDR3 regions of human TCRbeta chains were analyzed by immunosequencing. Regarding the original processing steps: TCRs in the repertoires were matched against a reference library of SARS-CoV-2-specific TCRs that had been generated with the MIRA antigen-specificity platform. Breadth was defined as the fraction of unique TCRs that were SARS-CoV-2-associated, and depth was defined as the fraction of total T cells that were SARS-CoV-2-associated. Using the MIRA data, each spike-specific TCR was mapped to the spike region that the TCR reacts to and placed in a CD4 or CD8 class. Log10-transformed breadth and depth values were compared by one-way ANOVA with Sidak's multiple comparisons tests. The source is immuneACCESS, and TCRdb retained only in-frame sequences with V and J called. Part of the clones is not carried over; for the studies checked, unresolved V genes explain less than half of this, and the remainder is unexplained. The V and J calls and clone size were taken over from that table, and D and trimming were inferred from the DNA. In all, the sample holds fewer than 150,000 clones, and roughly 93% of those were seen once. The biggest ten clones account for around 3.1% of the sample.

Interpreted using the paper, the time point label stands for: baseline before first vaccination. Vaccinee samples came from UK trials COV001 and COV002, including a single-blind randomized controlled phase 2/3 trial of AZD1222 (ChAdOx1 nCoV-19) in healthy adults. For TCRbeta chain sequencing, PBMC samples from trial participants were taken at day 0 and at day 28 after the second dose. Germline trimming amounts to 3 bases on V and 4 bases on J, with 6 as the count of junction bases outside the gene matches. Its CDR3 holds 15 amino acids, cysteine through phenylalanine. The DNA shown is the 45-base CDR3, in frame from base 1. CDR1 is given as LNHDA and CDR2 as SQIVND, both from the germline V gene (reference sequence).

Source: peripheral blood, taken on day 0 of AZD1222 vaccination. In this chain, TRBV19 is recombined with TRBJ1-2; TRBD1 matches 9 bases in the middle. The TCR was taken from an adult in good health. The CDR3 sequence is CASSIWADRGYGYTF. The bases read TGTGCCAGTAGTATTTGGGCGGACAGGGGCTATGGCTACACCTTC. Reference TRBV19 and TRBJ1-2 proteins supply the regions before and after the CDR3; the full variable domain is: DGGITQSPKYLFRKEGQNVTLSCEQNLNHDAMYWYRQDPGQGLRLIYYSQIVNDFQKGDIAEGYSVSREKKESFPLTVTSAQKNPTAFYLCASSIWADRGYGYTFGSGTRLTVV.